This T cell receptor beta chain is drawn from a study of response to subunit inactivated influenza vaccine. Study-wide findings and caveats: It was the authors' suggestion that each seasonal influenza vaccination recruits few new T cells.

TCRdb analysed the RT-PCR reads with MiXCR anew, one entry per CDR3 protein. The table records over 150,000 distinct CDR3 sequences, roughly a tenth of them present only once. Notes on this clonotype: No antigen is known for it.

From germline, CDR1 is SGHRS and CDR2 YFSETQ. V shed 4 bases and J 7 bases; nucleotides not matched to a gene: 6. This CDR3 is built from 14 residues. The sequence came from a man aged 50 to 69 who received an inactivated influenza vaccine. The sample was CD8+ T cells sorted from PBMCs, taken about 24 months after vaccination. V gene TRBV5-1 combines with J gene TRBJ2-2; TRBD1 aligns across 8 bases. CDR3 amino acids: CASSGGQGGGELFF. Here the CDR3 DNA reads TGCGCCAGCAGCGGCGGACAGGGAGGCGGGGAGCTGTTTTTT.